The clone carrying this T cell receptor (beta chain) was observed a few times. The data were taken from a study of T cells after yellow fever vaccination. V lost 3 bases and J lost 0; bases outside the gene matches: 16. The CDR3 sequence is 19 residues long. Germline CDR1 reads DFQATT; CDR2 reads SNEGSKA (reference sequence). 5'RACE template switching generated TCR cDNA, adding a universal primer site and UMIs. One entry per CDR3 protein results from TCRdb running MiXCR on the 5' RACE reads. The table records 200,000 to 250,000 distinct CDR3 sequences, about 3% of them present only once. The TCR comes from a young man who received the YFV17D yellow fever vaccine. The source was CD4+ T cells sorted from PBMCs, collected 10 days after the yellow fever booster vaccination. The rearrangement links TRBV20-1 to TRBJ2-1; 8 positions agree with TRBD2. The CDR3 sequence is CSARMRYRGGIPSYNEQFF. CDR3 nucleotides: TGCAGTGCTAGGATGAGGTACCGGGGGGGCATCCCCTCCTACAATGAGCAGTTCTTC.